This T cell receptor beta chain derives from a study of CD8 T cells in Susac syndrome. Study context: Patients with Susac syndrome who were sequenced included more than five with active disease and 8 or 9 in remission. When blood was drawn, the patients with Susac syndrome were therapy-naive, on corticosteroids, or on intravenous immunoglobulin alone.

Sequencing of TCR beta was performed on blood CD8+ T cells and on blood CD4+ T cells. TEMRA cells were enriched by FACS, while CD8+ and CD4+ T cells were obtained through a negative isolation that was performed magnetically. Reverse transcription of roughly 0.45 to 1 ug RNA was performed with random hexamers. From the immunoSEQ multiplex PCR reads, TCRdb called clonotypes with MiXCR, one entry per CDR3 protein. The data show 170,000 or so distinct CDR3 sequences, with roughly 95% seen just once and about 0.12% held by the top ten. Sequences were obtained from CD4+ T cells from PBMCs. The sequence was collected from a human donor with Susac syndrome.

DNA of the CDR3: TGTGCCAGCAGCTCAGGGTTTCCCTCTGGGGCCAACGTCCTGACTTTC. Translated, it gives CASSSGFPSGANVLTF. The gene calls are TRBV6-1 and TRBJ2-6; the D gene is possibly TRBD1 (5 bases). Germline assignment: CDR1 MNHNS and CDR2 SASEGT. The CDR3 runs 16 residues. Trimming removed 6 bases at V and 0 bases at J, with 12 bases between.